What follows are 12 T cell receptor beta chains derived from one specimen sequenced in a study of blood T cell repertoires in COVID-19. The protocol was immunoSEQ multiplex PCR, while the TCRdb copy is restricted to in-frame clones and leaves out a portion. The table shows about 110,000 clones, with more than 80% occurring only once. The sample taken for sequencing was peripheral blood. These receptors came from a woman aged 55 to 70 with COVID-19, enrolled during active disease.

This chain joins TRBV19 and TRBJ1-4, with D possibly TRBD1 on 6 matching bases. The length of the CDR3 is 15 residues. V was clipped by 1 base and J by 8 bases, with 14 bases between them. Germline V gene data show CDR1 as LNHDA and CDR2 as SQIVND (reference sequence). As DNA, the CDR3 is TGTGCCAGTAGTATAGTTTCCGCAGGGGTAGAAAAACTGTTTTTT. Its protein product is CASSIVSAGVEKLFF.

CDR3 bases: TGCAGCGTGGGGGGGAATCCTGAAGCTTTCTTT. Its translation is CSVGGNPEAFF. The V and J genes are TRBV29-1 and TRBJ1-1; tentative D call: TRBD1 (5 bases). CDR3 length equals 11 residues. V shed 6 bases and J shed 6 bases, with 11 bases lying between them. CDR1 SQVTM and CDR2 ANQGSEA come from the germline V gene.

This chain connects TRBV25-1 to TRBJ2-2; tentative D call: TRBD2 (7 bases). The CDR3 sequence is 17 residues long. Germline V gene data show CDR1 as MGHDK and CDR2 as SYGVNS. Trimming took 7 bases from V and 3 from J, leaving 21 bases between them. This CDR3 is CASTASRAGADTGELFF. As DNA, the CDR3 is TGTGCCAGCACCGCCAGTAGGGCGGGGGCGGACACCGGGGAGCTGTTTTTT. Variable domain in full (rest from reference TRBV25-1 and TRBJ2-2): EADIYQTPRYLVIGTGKKITLECSQTMGHDKMYWYQQDPGMELHLIHYSYGVNSTEKGDLSSESTVSRIRTEHFPLTLESARPSHTSQYLCASTASRAGADTGELFFGEGSRLTVL.

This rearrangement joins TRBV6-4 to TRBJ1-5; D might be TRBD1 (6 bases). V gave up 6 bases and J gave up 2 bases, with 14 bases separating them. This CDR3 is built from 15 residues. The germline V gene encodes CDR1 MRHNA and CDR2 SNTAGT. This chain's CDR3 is CASRPEGGGNQPQHF. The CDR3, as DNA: TGTGCCAGCAGGCCTGAAGGGGGTGGCAATCAGCCCCAGCATTTT.

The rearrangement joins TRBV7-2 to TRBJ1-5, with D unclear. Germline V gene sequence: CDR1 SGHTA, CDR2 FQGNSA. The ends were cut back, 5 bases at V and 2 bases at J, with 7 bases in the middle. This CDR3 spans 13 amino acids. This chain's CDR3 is CASSPVGNQPQHF. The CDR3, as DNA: TGTGCCAGCAGCCCGGTAGGCAATCAGCCCCAGCATTTT.

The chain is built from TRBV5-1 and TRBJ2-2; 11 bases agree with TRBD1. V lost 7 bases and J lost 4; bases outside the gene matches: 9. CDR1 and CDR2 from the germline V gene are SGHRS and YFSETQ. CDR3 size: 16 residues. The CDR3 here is CASVPGGTGGTGELFF. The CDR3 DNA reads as TGCGCCAGCGTCCCCGGCGGGACAGGGGGCACCGGGGAGCTGTTTTTT.

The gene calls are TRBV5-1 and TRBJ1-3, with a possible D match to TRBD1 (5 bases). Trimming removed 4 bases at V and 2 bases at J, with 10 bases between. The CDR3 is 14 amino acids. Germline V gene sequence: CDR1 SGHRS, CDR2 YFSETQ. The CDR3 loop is CASSPGTPGNTIYF. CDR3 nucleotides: TGCGCCAGCAGCCCGGGGACTCCTGGAAACACCATATATTTT.

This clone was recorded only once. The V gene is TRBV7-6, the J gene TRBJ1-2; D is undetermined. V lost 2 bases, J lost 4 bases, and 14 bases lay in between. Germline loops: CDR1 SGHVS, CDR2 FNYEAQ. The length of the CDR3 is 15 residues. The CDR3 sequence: CASSLSSVRFYGYTF. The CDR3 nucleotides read TGTGCCAGCAGCTTATCTTCAGTGAGGTTCTATGGCTACACCTTC. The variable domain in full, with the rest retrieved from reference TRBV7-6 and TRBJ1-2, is GAGVSQSPRYKVTKRGQDVALRCDPISGHVSLYWYRQALGQGPEFLTYFNYEAQQDKSGLPNDRFSAERPEGSISTLTIQRTEQRDSAMYRCASSLSSVRFYGYTFGSGTRLTVV.

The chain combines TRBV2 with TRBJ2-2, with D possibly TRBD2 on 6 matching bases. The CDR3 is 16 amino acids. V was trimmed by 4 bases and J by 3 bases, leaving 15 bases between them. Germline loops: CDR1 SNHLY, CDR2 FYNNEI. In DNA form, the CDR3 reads TGTGCCAGCAGTGGGGCGGGGTCAACGCACACCGGGGAGCTGTTTTTT. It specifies CASSGAGSTHTGELFF.

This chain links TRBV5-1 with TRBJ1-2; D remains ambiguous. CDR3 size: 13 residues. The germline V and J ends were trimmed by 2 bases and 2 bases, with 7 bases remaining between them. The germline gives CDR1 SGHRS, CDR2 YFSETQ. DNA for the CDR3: TGCGCCAGCAGCTTCGGGGAGAACTATGGCTACACCTTC. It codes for CASSFGENYGYTF.

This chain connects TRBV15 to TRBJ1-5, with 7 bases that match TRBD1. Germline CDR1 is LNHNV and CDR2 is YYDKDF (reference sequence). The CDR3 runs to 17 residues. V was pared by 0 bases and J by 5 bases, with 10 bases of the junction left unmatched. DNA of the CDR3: TGTGCCACCAGCAGAGAGGTTCCCGACAGGGTGGATCAGCCCCAGCATTTT. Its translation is CATSREVPDRVDQPQHF.

Here the CDR3 DNA reads TGTGCCAGTAGTATCTTGCAGGGCTGGAGTCAGCCCCAGCATTTT. Amino acids: CASSILQGWSQPQHF. The V call is TRBV19, the J call TRBJ1-5, with TRBD1 as a possible D gene (5 bases). The germline CDR1 and CDR2 sequences are LNHDA and SQIVND (reference sequence). Trimming stripped 3 bases from V and 6 bases from J, with 15 bases between. The CDR3 is made up of 15 amino acids. Filled out from reference TRBV19 and TRBJ1-5, the complete variable domain reads DGGITQSPKYLFRKEGQNVTLSCEQNLNHDAMYWYRQDPGQGLRLIYYSQIVNDFQKGDIAEGYSVSREKKESFPLTVTSAQKNPTAFYLCASSILQGWSQPQHFGDGTRLSIL.